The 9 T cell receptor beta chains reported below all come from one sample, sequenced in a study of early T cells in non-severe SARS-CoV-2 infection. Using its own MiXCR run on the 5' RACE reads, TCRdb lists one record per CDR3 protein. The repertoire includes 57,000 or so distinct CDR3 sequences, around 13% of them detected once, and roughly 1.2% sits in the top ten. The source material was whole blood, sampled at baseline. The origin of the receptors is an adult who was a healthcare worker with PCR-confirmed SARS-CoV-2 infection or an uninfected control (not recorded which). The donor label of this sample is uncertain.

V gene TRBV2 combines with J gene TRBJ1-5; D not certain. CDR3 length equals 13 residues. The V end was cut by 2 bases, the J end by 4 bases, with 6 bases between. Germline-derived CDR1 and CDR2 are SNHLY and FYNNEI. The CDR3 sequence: CASSETHNQPQHF. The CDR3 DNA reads TGTGCCAGCAGTGAAACTCATAATCAGCCCCAGCATTTT. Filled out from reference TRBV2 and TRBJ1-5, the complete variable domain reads EPEVTQTPSHQVTQMGQEVILRCVPISNHLYFYWYRQILGQKVEFLVSFYNNEISEKSEIFDDQFSVERPDGSNFTLKIRSTKLEDSAMYFCASSETHNQPQHFGDGTRLSIL.

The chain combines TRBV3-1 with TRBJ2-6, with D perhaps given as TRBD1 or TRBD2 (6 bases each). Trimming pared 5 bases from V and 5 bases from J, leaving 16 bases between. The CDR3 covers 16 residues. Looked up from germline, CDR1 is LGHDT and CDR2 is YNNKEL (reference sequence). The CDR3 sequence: CASSEGGFYRANVLTF. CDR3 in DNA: TGTGCCAGCAGCGAGGGGGGTTTCTATAGGGCCAACGTCCTGACTTTC.

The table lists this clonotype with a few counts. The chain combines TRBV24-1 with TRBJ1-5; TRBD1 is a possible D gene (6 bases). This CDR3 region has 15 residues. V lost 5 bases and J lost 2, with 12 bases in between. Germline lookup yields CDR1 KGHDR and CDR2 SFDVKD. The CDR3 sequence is CATSGRGSGNQPQHF. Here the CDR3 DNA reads TGTGCCACCAGTGGGAGGGGGTCTGGCAATCAGCCCCAGCATTTT.

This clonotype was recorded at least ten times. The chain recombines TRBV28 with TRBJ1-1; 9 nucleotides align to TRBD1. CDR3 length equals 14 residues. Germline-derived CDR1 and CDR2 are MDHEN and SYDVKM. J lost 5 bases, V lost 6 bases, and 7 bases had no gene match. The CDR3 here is CASSLGDRETEAFF. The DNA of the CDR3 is TGTGCCAGCAGCCTGGGGGACAGGGAAACTGAAGCTTTCTTT.

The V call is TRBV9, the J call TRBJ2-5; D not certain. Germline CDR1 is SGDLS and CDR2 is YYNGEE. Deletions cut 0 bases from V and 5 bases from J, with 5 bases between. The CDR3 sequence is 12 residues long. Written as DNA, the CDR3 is TGTGCCAGCAGCGTAGAGGCGGAGACCCAGTACTTC. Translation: CASSVEAETQYF. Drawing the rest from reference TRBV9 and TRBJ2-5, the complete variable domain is DSGVTQTPKHLITATGQRVTLRCSPRSGDLSVYWYQQSLDQGLQFLIQYYNGEERAKGNILERFSAQQFPDLHSELNLSSLELGDSALYFCASSVEAETQYFGPGTRLLVL.

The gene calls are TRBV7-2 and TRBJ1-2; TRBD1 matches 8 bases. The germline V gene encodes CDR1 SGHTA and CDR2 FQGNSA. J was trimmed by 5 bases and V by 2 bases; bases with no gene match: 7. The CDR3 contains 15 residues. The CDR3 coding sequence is TGTGCCAGCAGCTTATATTACGGACAGGGATATGGCTACACCTTC. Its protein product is CASSLYYGQGYGYTF. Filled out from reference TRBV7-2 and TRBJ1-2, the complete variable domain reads GAGVSQSPSNKVTEKGKDVELRCDPISGHTALYWYRQSLGQGLEFLIYFQGNSAPDKSGLPSDRFSAERTGGSVSTLTIQRTQQEDSAVYLCASSLYYGQGYGYTFGSGTRLTVV.

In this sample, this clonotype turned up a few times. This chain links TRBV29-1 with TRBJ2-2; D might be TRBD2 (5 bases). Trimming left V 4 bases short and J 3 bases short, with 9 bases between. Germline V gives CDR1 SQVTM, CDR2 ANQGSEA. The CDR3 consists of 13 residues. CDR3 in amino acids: CSVGQDYTGELFF. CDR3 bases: TGCAGCGTTGGGCAGGACTACACCGGGGAGCTGTTTTTT.

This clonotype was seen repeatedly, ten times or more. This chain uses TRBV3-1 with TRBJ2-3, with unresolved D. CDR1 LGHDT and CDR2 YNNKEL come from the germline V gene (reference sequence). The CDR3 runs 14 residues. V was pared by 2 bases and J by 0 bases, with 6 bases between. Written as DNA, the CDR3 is TGTGCCAGCAGCCAACTAGGGAGCACAGATACGCAGTATTTT. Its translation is CASSQLGSTDTQYF.

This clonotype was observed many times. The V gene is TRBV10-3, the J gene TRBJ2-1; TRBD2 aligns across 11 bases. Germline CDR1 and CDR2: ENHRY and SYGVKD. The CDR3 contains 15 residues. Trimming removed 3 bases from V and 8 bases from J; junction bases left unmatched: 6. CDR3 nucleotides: TGTGCCATCAGTGACGGGACTAGCGGAACCGATGAGCAGTTCTTC. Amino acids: CAISDGTSGTDEQFF.